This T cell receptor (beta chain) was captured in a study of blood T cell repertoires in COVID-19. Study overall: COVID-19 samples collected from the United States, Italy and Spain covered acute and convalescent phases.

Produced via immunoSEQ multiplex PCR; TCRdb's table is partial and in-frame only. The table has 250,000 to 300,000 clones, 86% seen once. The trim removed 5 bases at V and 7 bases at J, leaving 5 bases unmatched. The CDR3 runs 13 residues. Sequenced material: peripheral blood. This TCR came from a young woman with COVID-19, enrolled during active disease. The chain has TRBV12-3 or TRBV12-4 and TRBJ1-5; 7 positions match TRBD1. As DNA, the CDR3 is TGTGCCAGCAGTCCAGACAGGGTCCAGCCCCAGCATTTT. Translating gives CASSPDRVQPQHF.